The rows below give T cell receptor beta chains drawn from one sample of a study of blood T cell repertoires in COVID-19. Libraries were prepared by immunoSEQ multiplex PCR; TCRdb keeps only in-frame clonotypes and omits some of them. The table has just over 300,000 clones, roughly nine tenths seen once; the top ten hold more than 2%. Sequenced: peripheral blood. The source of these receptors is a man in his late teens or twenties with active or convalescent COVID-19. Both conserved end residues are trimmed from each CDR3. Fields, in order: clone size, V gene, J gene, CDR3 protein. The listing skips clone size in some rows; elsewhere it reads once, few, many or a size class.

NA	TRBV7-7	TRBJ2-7	ASSLGATGTYEQY
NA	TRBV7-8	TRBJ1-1	ASRTGQTEAF
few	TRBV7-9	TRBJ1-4	ASSSEPYPGGVNEKLF
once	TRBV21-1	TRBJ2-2	ASSNPGTSGDTGELF
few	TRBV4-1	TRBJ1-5	ASSRTRGNQPQH
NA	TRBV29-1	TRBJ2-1	SVRGSGEQF
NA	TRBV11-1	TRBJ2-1	ASSLRGGWHNEQF
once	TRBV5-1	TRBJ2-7	ASRQGVSYEQY
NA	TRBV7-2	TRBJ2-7	ASSWTGLYEQY
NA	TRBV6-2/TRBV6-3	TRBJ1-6	ASRYGREASYNSPLH
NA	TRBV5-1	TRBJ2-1	ASSTPGLAGGRLGSYNEQF
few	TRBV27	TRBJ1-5	ATRRDFLSNQPQH
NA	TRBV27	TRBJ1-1	ASSRKYTGNTEAF
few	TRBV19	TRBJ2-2	ASLRGRTGHTGELF
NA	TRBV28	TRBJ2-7	ASSFFGTSGSYEQY
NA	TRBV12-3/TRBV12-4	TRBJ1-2	ASSSDRGVGYT
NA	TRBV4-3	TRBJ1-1	ASSDGRSRGLAEAF
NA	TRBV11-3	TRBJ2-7	ASSLYRGYEQY
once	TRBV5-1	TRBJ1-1	ASSLEGTLNTEAF
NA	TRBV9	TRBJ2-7	ASSGQSGKQY
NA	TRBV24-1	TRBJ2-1	ATSDFRTSGKYSYNEQF
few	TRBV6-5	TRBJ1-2	ASSYSPSGTSSGYT
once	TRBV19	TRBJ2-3	ASSDRGVADTQY
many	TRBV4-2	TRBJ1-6	ASSQGTDSPLH
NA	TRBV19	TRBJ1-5	ASRGEDHSNQPQH
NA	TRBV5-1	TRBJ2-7	ASSPRDSGAYEQY
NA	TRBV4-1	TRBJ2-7	ASSRGLAGVWREQY
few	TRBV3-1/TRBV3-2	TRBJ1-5	ASSQDLRRNQPQH
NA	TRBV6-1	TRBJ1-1	ASSEGGRAF
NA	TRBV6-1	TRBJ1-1	ASSEALSGTEAF
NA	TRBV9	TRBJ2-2	ASSVQGDTGELF
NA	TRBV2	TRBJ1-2	ASSEGGQRGYT
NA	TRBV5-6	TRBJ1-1	ASSLVVLGGTEAF
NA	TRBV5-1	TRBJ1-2	ASSQDRGWGGYT
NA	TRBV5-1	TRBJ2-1	ASSPGQGNIEQF
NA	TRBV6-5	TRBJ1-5	ASSSPGANQPQH
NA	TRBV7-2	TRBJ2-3	ASSLRTAGGPETDTQY
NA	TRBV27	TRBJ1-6	ASSWDRVNSPLH
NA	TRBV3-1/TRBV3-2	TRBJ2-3	ASSQDDREDTQY
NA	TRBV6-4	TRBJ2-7	ASSGREDCYEQY
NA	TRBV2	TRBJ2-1	ATSKGQGVDEQF
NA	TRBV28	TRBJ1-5	ASSPSTGYSNQPQH
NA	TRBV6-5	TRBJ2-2	ASSSRLAPGELF
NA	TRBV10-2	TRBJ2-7	ASRGPGQGSYEQY
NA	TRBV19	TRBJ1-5	ASSAGAQGWRDQPQH
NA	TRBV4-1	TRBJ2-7	ASSPKGQGGYEQY
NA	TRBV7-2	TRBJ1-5	ASSFGQIYQPQH
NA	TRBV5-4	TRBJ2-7	ASSFGGRNYEQY
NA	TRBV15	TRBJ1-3	ATSRDRGLAGNTIY
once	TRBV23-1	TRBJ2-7	ASSAQGTSYEQY
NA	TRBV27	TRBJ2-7	ASQGISYEQY
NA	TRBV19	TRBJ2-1	ASSMIFRYRGVHEQF
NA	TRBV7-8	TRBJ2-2	ASSFRDRGRTGELF
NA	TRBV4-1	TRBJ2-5	ASSRGTPKETQY
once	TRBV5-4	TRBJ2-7	ASSLSEARVSTYEQY
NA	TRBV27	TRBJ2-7	ASSALAGGYEQY
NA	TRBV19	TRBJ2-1	ASSIGDTSGYNEQF
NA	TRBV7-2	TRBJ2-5	ASSWGGNQETQY
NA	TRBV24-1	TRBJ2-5	ATSDPARDRARETQY